The TCR beta chain described here comes from a study of T-cell reconstitution after alpha-beta-depleted transplantation in children. Whole-study results and caveats: By one year post-transplant, T-cell counts and diversity largely arose from T cells that were newly produced. Several hundred expanded graft clones reportedly were the source of alpha-beta T cells about two months after transplant. TCRbeta diversity was high at day 60 in some patients (a result of surviving recipient T cells and thymic progenitors).

Preparation of the TCRbeta library used unique molecular identifiers. In TCRdb, the PCR reads were re-called with MiXCR into one record per CDR3 protein. The data show hundreds of thousands of distinct CDR3 sequences, about 26% seen once. The V gene's germline CDR1 is MNHEY and CDR2 SVGEGT. The CDR3 totals 18 residues. Germline trimming cut 2 bases from V and 4 bases from J; bases unmatched to any gene: 13. This clonotype was detected a few times. No antigen is known for it. The V call is TRBV6-2 or TRBV6-3, the J call TRBJ2-1; 8 nucleotides align to TRBD2. Sequencing was performed on PBMCs, taken before TCRalphabeta/CD19-depleted stem cell transplant. This clonotype was sampled from a girl aged 2 to 10 with Fanconi anemia, due to receive a stem cell transplant. CDR3 DNA sequence: TGTGCCAGCAGTTACGGTGGCGGTAGCGGGACCTTATACAATGAGCAGTTCTTC. Translation gives CASSYGGGSGTLYNEQFF.